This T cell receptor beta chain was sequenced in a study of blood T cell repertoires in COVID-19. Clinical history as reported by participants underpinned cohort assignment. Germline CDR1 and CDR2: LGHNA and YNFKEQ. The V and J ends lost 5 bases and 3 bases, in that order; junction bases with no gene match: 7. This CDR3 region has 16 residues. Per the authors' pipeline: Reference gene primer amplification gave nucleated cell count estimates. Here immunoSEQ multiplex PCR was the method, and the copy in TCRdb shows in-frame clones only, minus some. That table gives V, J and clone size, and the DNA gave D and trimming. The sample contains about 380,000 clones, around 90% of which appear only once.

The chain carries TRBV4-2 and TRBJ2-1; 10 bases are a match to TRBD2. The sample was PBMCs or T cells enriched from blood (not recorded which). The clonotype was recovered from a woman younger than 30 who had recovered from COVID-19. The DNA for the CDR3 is TGTGCCAGCAGCTCTACCGGGACTAGCGACTACAATGAGCAGTTCTTC. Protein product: CASSSTGTSDYNEQFF.